This entry concerns a single T cell receptor beta chain. Its antigen is still unknown. The sample originates from a study of CXCR3-negative and CXCR3-positive naive CD8 T cells. Naivety in CD8+ T cells corresponded to a CD45RO-CCR7+CD27+CD95- phenotype. Study-level findings and limits: Hydrophobicity of TRB CDR3s was greater in CXCR3-positive naive cells than in CXCR3-negative naive cells. Memory CD8+ cells showed much lower diversity, while both naive subsets displayed comparably high diversity. The authors found comparable surface CD5 between naive subsets and inferred TCR strength from TRB CDR3 properties. TRBV-TRBJ usage matched between naive CXCR3-negative and CXCR3-positive cells but not between memory cells.

Researchers prepared the TRB cDNA libraries using 5' RACE with UMI labels. TCRdb reanalyzed the 5' RACE reads and collapses them to one entry per CDR3 protein, without DNA. The sample data list about 120,000 distinct CDR3 sequences. There are 16 residues in the CDR3. Germline CDR1 reads SGHDN; CDR2 reads FVKESK. Sequenced sample: naive CXCR3+ CD8+ T cells from blood. The subset here: CD45RO-CCR7+CD27+CD95- naive CD8+ T cells expressing CXCR3 (TNR3+). This sequence was found in a human donor in good health. Some clones in this sample may be carry-over from other donors' samples. The chain recombines TRBV14 with TRBJ2-1. The CDR3 protein is CASSQDLGGTYNEQFF.